This TCR beta chain was profiled in a study of response to subunit inactivated influenza vaccine. TCRdb re-analysed the RT-PCR reads in MiXCR, keeping a single row per CDR3 protein. The sample includes almost 600,000 distinct CDR3 sequences, approximately 14% seen only once; the top ten take over 8.5%. This clonotype was counted only a few times. The antigen remains undetermined. The germline gives CDR1 SEHNR, CDR2 FQNEAQ (reference sequence). The CDR3 runs 16 residues. Between the trimmed V and J ends, which lost 6 bases and 2 bases, there was a span of 17 bases. Study outcomes and limitations: Authors proposed each seasonal influenza vaccination draws in few new T cells.

The specimen comprised PBMCs from blood, sampled 11 to 12 days after vaccination. V usage is TRBV7-9 and J usage is TRBJ2-1; D not resolved. The clonotype comes from a man in his fifties who received an inactivated influenza vaccine. CDR3 bases: TGTGCCAGCAGAGGATTGACCGGAAGAACCTACAATGAGCAGTTCTTC. It yields the protein CASRGLTGRTYNEQFF.